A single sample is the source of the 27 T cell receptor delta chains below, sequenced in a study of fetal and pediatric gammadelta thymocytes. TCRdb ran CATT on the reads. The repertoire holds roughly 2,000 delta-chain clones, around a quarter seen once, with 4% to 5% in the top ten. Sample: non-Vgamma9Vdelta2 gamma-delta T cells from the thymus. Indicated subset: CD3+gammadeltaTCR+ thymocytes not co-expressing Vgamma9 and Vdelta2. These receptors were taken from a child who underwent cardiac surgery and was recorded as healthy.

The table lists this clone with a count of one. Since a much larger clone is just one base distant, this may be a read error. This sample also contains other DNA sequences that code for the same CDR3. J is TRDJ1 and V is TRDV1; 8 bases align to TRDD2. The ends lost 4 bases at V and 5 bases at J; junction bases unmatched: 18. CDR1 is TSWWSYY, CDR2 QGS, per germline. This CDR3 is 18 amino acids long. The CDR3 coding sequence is TGTGCTCTTGGGGGAAACCTTCCTAAGTTATCGCCCCGGGATAAACTCATCTTT. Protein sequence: CALGGNLPKLSPRDKLIF.

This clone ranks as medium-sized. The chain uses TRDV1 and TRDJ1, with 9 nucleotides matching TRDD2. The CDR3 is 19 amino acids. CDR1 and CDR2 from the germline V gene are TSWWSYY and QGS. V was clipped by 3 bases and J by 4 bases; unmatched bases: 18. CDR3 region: CALGDHLPTRRGIGDKLIF. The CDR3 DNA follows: TGTGCTCTTGGGGACCACCTTCCTACCCGCCGGGGGATCGGCGATAAACTCATCTTT.

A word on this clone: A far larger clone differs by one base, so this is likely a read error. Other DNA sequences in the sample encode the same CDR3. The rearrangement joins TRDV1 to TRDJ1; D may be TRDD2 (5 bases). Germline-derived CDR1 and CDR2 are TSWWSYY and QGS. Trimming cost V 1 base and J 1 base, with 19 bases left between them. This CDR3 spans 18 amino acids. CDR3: CALGERSSFGPITDKLIF. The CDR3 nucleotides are TGTGCTCTTGGGGAACGATCCTCCTTCGGGCCCATCACCGATAAACTCATCTTT.

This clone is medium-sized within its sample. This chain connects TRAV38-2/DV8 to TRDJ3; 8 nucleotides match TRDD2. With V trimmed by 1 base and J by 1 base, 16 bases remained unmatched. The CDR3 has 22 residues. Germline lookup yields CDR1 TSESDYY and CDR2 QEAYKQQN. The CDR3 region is CAYRSRLPTRGLGSWDTRQMFF. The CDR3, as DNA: TGTGCTTATAGGAGCAGACTTCCTACCAGGGGTCTCGGTTCCTGGGACACCCGACAGATGTTTTTC.

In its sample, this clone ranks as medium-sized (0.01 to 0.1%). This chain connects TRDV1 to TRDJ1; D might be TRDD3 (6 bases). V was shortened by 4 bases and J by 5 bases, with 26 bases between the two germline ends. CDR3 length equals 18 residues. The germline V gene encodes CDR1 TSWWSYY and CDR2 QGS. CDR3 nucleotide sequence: TGTGCTCTTGGGGTAATTCCAGTCGCTGGGGATCCCAGGGATAAACTCATCTTT. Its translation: CALGVIPVAGDPRDKLIF.

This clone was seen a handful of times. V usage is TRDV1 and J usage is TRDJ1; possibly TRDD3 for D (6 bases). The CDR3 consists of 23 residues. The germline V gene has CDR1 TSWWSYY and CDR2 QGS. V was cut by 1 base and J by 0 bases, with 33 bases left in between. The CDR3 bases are TGTGCTCTTGGGGAACGTATCCCCCCCCGGCCCCGTGGGGGGAAGGGGTACACCGATAAACTCATCTTT. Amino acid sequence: CALGERIPPRPRGGKGYTDKLIF.

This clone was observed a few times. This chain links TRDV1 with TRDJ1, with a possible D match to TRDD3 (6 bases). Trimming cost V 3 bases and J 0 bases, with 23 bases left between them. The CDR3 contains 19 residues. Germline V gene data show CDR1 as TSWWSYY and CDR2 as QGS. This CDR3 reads CALGEAGDPHSGYTDKLIF. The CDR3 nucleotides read TGTGCTCTTGGGGAGGCGGGGGACCCGCACTCTGGGTACACCGATAAACTCATCTTT.

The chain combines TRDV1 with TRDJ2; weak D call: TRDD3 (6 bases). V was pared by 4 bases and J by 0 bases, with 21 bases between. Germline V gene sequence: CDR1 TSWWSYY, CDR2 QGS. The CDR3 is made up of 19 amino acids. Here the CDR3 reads CALGGRGVRGSALTAQLFF. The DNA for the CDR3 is TGTGCTCTTGGGGGCCGCGGGGTTCGGGGATCGGCTTTGACAGCACAACTCTTCTTT.

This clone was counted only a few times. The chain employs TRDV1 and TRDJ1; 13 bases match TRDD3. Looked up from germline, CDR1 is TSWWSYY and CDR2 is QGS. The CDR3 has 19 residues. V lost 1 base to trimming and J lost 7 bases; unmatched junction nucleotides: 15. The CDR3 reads CALGERTEYWGIRGIKLIF. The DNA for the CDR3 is TGTGCTCTTGGGGAACGGACCGAGTACTGGGGGATACGGGGGATTAAACTCATCTTT.

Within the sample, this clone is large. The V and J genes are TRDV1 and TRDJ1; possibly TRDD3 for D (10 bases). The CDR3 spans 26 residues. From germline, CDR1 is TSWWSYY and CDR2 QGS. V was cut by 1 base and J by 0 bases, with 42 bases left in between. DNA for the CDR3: TGTGCTCTTGGGGAACGCCTTCCTACACCGCGAAGCTACTGGGGGATCGAGGTAGGCTACACCGATAAACTCATCTTT. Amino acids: CALGERLPTPRSYWGIEVGYTDKLIF.

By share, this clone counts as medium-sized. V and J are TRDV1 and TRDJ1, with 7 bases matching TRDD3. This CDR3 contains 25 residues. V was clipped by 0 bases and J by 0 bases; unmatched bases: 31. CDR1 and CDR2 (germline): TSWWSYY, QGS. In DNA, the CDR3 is TGTGCTCTTGGGGAACTAAGGGCGGGGTCCACCCAGTGGGCTACTGGGGATGGGTACACCGATAAACTCATCTTT. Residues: CALGELRAGSTQWATGDGYTDKLIF.

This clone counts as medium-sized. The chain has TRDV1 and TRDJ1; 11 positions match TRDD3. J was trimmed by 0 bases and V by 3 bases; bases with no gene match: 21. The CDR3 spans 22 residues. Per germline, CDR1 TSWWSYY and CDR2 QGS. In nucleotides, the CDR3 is TGTGCTCTTGGGGAGTTACCTTCTTCTGGGGGATACCCAATAGAGTACACCGATAAACTCATCTTT. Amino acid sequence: CALGELPSSGGYPIEYTDKLIF.

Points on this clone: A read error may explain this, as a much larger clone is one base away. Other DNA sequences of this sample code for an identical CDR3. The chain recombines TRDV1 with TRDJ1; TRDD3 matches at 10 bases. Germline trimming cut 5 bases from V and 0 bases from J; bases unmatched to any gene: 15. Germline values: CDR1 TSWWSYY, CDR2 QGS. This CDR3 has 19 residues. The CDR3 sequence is CALGLPILTGGFYTDKLIF. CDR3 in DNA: TGTGCTCTTGGGCTCCCCATTCTCACTGGGGGATTTTACACCGATAAACTCATCTTT.

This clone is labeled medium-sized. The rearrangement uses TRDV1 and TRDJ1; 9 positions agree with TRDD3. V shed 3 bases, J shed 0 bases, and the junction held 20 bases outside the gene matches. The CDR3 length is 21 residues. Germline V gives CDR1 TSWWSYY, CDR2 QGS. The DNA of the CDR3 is TGTGCTCTTGGGGAGGCACTGGTTCTTCATACTGGGGGACCTAACACCGATAAACTCATCTTT. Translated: CALGEALVLHTGGPNTDKLIF.

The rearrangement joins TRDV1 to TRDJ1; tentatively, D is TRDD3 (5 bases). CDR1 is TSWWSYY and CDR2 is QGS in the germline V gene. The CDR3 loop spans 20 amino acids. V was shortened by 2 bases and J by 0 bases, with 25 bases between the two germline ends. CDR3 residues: CALGEGPHRRWVQYTDKLIF. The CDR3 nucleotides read TGTGCTCTTGGGGAAGGGCCGCACAGGCGCTGGGTACAGTACACCGATAAACTCATCTTT.

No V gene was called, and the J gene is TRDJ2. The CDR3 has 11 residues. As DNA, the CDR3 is TGTGCTAGTGCTTTGACAGCACAACTCTTCTTT. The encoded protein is CASALTAQLFF.

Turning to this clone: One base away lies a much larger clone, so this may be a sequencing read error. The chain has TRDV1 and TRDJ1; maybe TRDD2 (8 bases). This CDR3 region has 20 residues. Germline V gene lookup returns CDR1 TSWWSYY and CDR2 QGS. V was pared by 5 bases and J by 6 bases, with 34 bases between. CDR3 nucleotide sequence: TGTGCTCTTGGGTCTAAGACCCAACTTCCTACTGGGGCCAAAATTTATAAACTCATCTTT. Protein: CALGSKTQLPTGAKIYKLIF.

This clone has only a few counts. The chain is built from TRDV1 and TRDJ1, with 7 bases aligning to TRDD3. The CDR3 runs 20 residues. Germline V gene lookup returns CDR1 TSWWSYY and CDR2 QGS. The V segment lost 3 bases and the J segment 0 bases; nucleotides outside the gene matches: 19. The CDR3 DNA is TGTGCTCTTGGGGACAGATCCGGCGGAGGGGGATTTAGGTACACCGATAAACTCATCTTT. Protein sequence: CALGDRSGGGGFRYTDKLIF.

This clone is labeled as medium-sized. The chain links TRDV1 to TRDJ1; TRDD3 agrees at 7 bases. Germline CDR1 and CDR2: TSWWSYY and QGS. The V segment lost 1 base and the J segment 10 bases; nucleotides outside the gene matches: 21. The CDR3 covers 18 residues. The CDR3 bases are TGTGCTCTTGGGGAACAATTATTGGGGGACCCCCCAAAATATGGACTCATCTTT. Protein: CALGEQLLGDPPKYGLIF.

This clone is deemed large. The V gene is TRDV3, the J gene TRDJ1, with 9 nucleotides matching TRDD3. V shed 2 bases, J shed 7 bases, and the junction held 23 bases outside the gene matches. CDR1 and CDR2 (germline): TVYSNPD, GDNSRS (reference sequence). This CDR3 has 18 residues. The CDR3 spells CAFWVRTGGHKVGGKLIF. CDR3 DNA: TGTGCCTTTTGGGTCCGAACTGGGGGACACAAGGTTGGAGGTAAACTCATCTTT.

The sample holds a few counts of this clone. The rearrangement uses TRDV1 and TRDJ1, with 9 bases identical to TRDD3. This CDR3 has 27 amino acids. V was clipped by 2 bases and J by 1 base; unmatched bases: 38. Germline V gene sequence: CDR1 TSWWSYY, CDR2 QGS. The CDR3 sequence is CALGEISGTSYKTVLGETRRSTDKLIF. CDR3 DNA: TGTGCTCTTGGGGAAATCTCGGGGACTTCCTATAAGACTGTACTGGGGGAAACAAGGCGATCCACCGATAAACTCATCTTT.

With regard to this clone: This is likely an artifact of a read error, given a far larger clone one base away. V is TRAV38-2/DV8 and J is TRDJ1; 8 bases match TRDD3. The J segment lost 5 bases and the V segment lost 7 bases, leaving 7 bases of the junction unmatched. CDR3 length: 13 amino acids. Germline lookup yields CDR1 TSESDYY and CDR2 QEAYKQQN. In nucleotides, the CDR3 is TGTGCTTATGGTAACTGGGGGTTAGATAAACTCATCTTT. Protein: CAYGNWGLDKLIF.

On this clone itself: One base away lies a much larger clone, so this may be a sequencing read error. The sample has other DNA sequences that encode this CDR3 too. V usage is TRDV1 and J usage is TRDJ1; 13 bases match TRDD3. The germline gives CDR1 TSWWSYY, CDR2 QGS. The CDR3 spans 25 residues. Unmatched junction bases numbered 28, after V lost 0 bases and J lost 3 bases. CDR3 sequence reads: CALGELHPDSGERLHWGIRADKLIF. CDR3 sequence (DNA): TGTGCTCTTGGGGAACTCCACCCGGATTCCGGCGAACGACTGCACTGGGGGATACGGGCCGATAAACTCATCTTT.

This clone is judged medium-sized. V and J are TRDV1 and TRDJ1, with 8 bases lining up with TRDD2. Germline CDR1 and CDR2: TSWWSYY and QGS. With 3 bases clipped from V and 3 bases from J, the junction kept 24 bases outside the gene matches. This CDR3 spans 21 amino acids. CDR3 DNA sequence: TGTGCTCTTGGGGATGAACTTCCTACGAGCTGGGGATCGGGGTGGGCCGATAAACTCATCTTT. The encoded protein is CALGDELPTSWGSGWADKLIF.

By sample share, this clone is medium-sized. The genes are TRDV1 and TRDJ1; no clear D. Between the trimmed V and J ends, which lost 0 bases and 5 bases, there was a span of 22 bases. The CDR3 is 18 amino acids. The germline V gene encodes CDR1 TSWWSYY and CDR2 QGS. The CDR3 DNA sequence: TGTGCTCTTGGGGAACTTAGAAGCGAGGCACATCTAGGTGATAAACTCATCTTT. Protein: CALGELRSEAHLGDKLIF.

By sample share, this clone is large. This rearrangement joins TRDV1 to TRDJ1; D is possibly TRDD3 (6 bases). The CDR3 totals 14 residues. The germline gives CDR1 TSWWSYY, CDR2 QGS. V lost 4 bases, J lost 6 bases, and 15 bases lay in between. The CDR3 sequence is CALGAFGTGNKLIF. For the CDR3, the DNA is TGTGCTCTTGGGGCGTTTGGTACTGGGAATAAACTCATCTTT.

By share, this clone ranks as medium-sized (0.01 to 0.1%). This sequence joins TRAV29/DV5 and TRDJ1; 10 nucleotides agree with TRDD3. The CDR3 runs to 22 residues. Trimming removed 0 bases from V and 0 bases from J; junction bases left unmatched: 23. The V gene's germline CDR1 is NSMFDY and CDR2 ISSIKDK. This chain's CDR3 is CAASDNPPVLGDYPYNTDKLIF. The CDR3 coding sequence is TGTGCAGCAAGCGATAACCCCCCTGTACTGGGGGATTACCCTTACAACACCGATAAACTCATCTTT.